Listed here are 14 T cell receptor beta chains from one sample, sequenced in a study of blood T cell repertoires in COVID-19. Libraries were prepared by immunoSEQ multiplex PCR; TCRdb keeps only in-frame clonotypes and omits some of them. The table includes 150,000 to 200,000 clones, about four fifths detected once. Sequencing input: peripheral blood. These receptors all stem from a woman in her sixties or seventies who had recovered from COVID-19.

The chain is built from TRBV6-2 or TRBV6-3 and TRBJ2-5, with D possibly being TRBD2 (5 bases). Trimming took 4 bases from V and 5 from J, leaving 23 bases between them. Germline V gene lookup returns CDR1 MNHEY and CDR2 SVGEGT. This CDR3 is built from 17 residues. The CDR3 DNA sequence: TGTGCCAGCAGTTTAGGACTTGGAGAGGGCCTAGACGAGACCCAGTACTTC. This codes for CASSLGLGEGLDETQYF.

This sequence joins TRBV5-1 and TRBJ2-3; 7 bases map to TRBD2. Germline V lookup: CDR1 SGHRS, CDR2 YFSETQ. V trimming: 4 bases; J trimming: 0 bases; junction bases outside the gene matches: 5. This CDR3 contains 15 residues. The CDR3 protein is CASSTSSGSTDTQYF. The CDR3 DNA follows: TGCGCCAGCAGCACGTCTAGCGGAAGCACAGATACGCAGTATTTT.

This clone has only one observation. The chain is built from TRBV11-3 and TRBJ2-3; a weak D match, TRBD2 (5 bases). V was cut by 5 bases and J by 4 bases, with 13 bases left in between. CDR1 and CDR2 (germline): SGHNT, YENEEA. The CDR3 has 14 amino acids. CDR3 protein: CASSPRTGADTQYF. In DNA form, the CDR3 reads TGTGCCAGCAGCCCCCGCACCGGGGCAGATACGCAGTATTTT.

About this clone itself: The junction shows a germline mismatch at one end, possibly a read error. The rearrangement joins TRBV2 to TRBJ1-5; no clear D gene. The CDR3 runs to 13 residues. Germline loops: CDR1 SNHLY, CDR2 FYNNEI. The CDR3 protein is CASGDARNQPQHF. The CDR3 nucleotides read TGTGCCAGCGGTGATGCGAGGAATCAGCCCCAGCATTTT.

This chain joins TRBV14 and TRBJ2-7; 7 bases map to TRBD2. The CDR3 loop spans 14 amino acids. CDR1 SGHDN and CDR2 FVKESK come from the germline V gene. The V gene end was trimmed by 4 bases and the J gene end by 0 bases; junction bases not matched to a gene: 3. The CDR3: CASSPGGNSYEQYF. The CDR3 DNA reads TGTGCCAGCAGCCCCGGGGGGAACTCCTACGAGCAGTACTTC.

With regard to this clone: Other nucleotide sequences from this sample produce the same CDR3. CDR3 region: CASSRQGSTEAFF. As DNA, the CDR3 is TGTGCCAGTAGCCGACAGGGGAGCACTGAAGCTTTCTTT. V is TRBV19 and J is TRBJ1-1, with 8 positions matching TRBD1. V gave up 6 bases and J gave up 4 bases; unmatched junction bases: 4. The V gene's germline CDR1 is LNHDA and CDR2 SQIVND (reference sequence). This CDR3 contains 13 residues.

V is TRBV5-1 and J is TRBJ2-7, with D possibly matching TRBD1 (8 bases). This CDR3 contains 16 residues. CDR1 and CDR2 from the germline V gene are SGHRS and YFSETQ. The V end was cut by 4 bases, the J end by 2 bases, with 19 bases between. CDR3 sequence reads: CASSPEQGGLAYEQYF. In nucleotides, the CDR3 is TGCGCCAGCAGCCCGGAACAGGGGGGGTTGGCCTACGAGCAGTACTTC. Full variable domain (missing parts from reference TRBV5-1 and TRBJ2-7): KAGVTQTPRYLIKTRGQQVTLSCSPISGHRSVSWYQQTPGQGLQFLFEYFSETQRNKGNFPGRFSGRQFSNSRSEMNVSTLELGDSALYLCASSPEQGGLAYEQYFGPGTRLTVT.

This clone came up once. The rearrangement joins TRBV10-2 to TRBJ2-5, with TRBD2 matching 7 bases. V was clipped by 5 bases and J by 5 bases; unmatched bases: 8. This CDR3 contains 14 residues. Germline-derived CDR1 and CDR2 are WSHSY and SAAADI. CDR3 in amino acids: CASSPSGAGETQYF. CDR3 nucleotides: TGCGCCAGCAGTCCCAGCGGGGCTGGGGAGACCCAGTACTTC.

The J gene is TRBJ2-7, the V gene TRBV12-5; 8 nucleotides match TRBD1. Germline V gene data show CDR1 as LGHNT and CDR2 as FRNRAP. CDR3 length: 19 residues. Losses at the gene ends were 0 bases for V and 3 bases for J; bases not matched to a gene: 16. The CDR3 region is CASGLVQSWGGTGDYEQYF. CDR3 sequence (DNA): TGTGCTAGTGGTTTGGTACAGTCATGGGGTGGGACAGGCGACTACGAGCAGTACTTC. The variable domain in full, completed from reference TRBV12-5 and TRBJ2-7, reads DARVTQTPRHKVTEMGQEVTMRCQPILGHNTVFWYRQTMMQGLELLAYFRNRAPLDDSGMPKDRFSAEMPDATLATLKIQPSEPRDSAVYFCASGLVQSWGGTGDYEQYFGPGTRLTVT.

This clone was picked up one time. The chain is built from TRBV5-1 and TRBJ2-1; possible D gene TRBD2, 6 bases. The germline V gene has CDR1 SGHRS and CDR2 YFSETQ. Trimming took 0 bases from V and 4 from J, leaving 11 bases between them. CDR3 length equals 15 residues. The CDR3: CASSLVGEVYNEQFF. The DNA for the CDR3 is TGCGCCAGCAGCTTGGTCGGGGAGGTGTACAATGAGCAGTTCTTC.

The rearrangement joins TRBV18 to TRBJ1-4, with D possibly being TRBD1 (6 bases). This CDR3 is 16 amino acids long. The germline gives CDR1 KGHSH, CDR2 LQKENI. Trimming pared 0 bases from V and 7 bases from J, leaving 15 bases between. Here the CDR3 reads CASSPPGQNAGEKLFF. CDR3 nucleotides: TGTGCCAGCTCACCACCAGGACAGAACGCAGGTGAAAAACTGTTTTTT.

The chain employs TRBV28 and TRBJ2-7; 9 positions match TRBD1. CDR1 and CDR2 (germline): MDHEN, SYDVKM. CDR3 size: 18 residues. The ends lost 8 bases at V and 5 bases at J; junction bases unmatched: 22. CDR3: CASPITRDRDPSRDEQYF. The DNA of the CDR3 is TGTGCCAGCCCAATAACCCGGGACAGGGATCCCTCGAGGGACGAGCAGTACTTC.

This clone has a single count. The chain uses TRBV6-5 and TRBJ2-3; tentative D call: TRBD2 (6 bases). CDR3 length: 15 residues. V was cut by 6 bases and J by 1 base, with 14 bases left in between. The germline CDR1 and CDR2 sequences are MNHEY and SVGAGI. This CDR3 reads CASSRPGLGTDTQYF. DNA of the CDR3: TGTGCCAGCAGCCGACCGGGACTTGGCACAGATACGCAGTATTTT.

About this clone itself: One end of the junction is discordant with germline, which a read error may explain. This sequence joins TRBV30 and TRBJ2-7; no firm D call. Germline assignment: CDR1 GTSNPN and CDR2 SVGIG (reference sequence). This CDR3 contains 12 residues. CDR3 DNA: TGTGCCTGCGCAACGCGGATCTACGAACAGTACTTC. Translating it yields CACATRIYEQYF.